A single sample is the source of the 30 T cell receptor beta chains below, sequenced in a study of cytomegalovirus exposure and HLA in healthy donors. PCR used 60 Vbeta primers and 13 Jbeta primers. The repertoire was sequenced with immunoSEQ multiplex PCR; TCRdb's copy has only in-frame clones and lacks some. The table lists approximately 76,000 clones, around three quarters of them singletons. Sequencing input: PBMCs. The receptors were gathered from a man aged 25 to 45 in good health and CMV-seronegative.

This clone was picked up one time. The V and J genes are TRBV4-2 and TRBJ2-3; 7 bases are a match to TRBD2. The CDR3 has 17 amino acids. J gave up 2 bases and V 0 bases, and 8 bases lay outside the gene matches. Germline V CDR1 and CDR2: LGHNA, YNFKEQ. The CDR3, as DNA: TGTGCCAGCAGCCAAGATGGGGGGGAGCTATTCACAGATACGCAGTATTTT. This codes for CASSQDGGELFTDTQYF.

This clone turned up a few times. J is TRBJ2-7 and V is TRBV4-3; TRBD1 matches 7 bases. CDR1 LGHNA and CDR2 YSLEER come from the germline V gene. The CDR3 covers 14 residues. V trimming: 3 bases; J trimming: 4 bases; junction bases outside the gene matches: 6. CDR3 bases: TGCGCCAGCAGCCACGGCCCACAGGGGTACGAGCAGTACTTC. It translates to CASSHGPQGYEQYF.

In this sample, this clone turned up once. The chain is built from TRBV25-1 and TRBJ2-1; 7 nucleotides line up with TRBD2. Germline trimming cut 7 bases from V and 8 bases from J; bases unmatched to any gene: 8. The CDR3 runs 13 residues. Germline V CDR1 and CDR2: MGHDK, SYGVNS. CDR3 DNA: TGTGCCAGCAAGCCGGGAGGAACGGATGAGCAGTTCTTC. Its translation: CASKPGGTDEQFF.

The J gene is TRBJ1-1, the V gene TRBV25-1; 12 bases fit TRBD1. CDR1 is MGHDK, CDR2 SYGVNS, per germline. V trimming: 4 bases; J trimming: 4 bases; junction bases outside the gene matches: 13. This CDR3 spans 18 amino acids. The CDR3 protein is CASSGRPGTGGRSTEAFF. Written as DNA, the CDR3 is TGTGCCAGCAGTGGCCGCCCCGGGACAGGGGGCAGGAGCACTGAAGCTTTCTTT.

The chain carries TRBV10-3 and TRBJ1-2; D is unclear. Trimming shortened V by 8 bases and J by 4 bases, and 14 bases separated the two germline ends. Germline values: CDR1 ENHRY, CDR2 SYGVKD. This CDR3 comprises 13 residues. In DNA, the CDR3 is TGTGCCATCGGAGATTCGATTGCCTATGGCTACACCTTC. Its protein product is CAIGDSIAYGYTF.

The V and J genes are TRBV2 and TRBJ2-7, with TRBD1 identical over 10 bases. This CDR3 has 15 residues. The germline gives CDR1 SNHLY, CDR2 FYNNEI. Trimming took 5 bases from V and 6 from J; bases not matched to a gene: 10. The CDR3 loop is CASSQTGTGVIEQYF. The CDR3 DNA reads TGTGCCAGCAGTCAAACCGGGACAGGGGTTATCGAGCAGTACTTC.

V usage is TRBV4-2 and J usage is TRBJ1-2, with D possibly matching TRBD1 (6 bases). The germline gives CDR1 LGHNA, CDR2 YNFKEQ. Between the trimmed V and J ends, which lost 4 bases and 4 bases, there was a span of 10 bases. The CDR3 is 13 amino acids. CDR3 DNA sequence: TGTGCCAGCAGCCCCCAGACAGGCTATGGCTACACCTTC. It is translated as CASSPQTGYGYTF.

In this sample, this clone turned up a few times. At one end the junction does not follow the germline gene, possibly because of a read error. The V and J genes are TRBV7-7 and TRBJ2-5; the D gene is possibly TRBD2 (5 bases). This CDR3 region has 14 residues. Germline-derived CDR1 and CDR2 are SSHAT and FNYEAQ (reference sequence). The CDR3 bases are TGTGCTAGCAGCTTAGGTCAGAGGGCTGAGACCCAGTACTTC. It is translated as CASSLGQRAETQYF.

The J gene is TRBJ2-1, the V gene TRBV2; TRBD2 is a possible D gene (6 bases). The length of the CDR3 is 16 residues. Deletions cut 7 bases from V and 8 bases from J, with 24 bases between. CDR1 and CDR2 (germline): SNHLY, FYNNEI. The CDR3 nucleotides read TGTGCCAGCACGGTGATCGGGAGCGTAGCCGGGGATGAGCAGTTCTTC. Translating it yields CASTVIGSVAGDEQFF.

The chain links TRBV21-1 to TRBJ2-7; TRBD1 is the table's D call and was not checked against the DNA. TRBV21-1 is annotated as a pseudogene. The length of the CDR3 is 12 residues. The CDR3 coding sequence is TGTGCCAGCAGCGAAGAAGGGGCAAAAAAGTACTTC. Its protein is CASSEEGAKKYF.

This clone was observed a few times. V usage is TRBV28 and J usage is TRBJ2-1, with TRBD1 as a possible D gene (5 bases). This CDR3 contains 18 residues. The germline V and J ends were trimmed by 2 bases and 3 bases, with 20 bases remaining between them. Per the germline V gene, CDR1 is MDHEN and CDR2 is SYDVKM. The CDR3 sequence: CASSLRRQGVPFYNEQFF. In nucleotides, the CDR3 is TGTGCCAGCAGTTTAAGGCGCCAGGGCGTCCCCTTCTACAATGAGCAGTTCTTC. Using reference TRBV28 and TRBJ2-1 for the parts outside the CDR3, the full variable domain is DVKVTQSSRYLVKRTGEKVFLECVQDMDHENMFWYRQDPGLGLRLIYFSYDVKMKEKGDIPEGYSVSREKKERFSLILESASTNQTSMYLCASSLRRQGVPFYNEQFFGPGTRLTVL.

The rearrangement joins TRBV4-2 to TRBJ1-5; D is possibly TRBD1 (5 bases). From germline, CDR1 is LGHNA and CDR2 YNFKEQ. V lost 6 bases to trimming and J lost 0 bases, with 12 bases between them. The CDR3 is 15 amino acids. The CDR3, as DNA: TGTGCCAGCAGGAAACAGGTAAATAGCAATCAGCCCCAGCATTTT. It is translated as CASRKQVNSNQPQHF.

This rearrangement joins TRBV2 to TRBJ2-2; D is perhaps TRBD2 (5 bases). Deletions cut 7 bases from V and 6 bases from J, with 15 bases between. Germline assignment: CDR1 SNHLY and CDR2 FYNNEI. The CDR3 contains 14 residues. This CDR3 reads CASKALVSAGELFF. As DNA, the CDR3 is TGTGCCAGCAAGGCACTAGTGTCTGCCGGGGAGCTGTTTTTT.

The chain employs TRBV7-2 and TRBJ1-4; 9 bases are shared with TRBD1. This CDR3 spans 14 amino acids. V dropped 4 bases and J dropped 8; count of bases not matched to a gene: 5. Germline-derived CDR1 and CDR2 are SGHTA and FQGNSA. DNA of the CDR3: TGTGCCAGCAGCTCTGGGACAGGGAACGAAAAACTGTTTTTT. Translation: CASSSGTGNEKLFF.

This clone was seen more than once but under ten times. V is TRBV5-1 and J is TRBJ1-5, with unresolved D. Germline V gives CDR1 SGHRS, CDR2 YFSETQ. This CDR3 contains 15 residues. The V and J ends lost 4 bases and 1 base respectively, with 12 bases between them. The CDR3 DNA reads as TGCGCCAGCAGCCCGGAAGGGAGAAGCAATCAGCCCCAGCATTTT. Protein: CASSPEGRSNQPQHF.

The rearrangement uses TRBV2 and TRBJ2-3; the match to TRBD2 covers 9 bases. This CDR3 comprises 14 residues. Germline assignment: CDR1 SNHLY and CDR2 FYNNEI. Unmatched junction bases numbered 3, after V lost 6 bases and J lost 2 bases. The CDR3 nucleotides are TGTGCCAGCAGCGGACTAGCGCACACAGATACGCAGTATTTT. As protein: CASSGLAHTDTQYF.

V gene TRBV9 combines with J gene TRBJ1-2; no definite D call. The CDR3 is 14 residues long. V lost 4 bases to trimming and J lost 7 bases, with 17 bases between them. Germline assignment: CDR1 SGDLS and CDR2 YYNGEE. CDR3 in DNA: TGTGCCAGCAGCCAATTGGTGGGAGGTAGTGGCTACACCTTC. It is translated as CASSQLVGGSGYTF.

The CDR3 DNA follows: TGTGCCAGCAGCCACCTGAGTGAGCAGTTCTTC. This encodes CASSHLSEQFF. This chain connects TRBV5-4 to TRBJ2-1, with no clear D. Trimming pared 4 bases from V and 9 bases from J, leaving 8 bases between. This CDR3 has 11 residues. The germline V gene has CDR1 SGHNT and CDR2 YYREEE (reference sequence).

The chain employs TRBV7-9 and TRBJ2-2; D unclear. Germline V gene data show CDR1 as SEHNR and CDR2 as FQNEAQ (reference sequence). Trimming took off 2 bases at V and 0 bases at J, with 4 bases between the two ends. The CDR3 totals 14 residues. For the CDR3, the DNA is TGTGCCAGCAGCTTATCTACGAACACCGGGGAGCTGTTTTTT. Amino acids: CASSLSTNTGELFF.

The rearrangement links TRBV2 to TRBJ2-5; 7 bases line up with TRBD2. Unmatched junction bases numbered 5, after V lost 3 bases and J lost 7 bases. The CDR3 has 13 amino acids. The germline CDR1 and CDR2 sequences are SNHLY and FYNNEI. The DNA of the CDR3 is TGTGCCAGCAGTGACGTGGGGGAGGGGACCCAGTACTTC. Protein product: CASSDVGEGTQYF.

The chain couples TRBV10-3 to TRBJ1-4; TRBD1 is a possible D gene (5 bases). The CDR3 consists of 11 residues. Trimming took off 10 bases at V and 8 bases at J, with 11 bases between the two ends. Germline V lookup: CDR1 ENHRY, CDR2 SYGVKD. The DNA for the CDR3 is TGTGCCACCGGGGGAGGGGAAAAACTGTTTTTT. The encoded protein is CATGGGEKLFF.

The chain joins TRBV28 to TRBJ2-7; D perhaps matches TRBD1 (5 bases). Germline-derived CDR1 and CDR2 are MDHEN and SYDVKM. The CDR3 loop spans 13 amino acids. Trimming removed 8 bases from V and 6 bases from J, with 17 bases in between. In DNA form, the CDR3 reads TGTGCCAGCGACGGTAGGGGTACAAGCGAGCAGTACTTC. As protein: CASDGRGTSEQYF.

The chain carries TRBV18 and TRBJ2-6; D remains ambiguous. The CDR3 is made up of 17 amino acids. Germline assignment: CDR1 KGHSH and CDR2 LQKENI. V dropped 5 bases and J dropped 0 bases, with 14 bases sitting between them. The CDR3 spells CASSGHPGNSGANVLTF. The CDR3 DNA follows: TGTGCCAGCTCAGGTCATCCAGGCAACTCTGGGGCCAACGTCCTGACTTTC. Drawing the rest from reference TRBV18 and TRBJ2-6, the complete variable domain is NAGVMQNPRHLVRRRGQEARLRCSPMKGHSHVYWYRQLPEEGLKFMVYLQKENIIDESGMPKERFSAEFPKEGPSILRIQQVVRGDSAAYFCASSGHPGNSGANVLTFGAGSRLTVL.

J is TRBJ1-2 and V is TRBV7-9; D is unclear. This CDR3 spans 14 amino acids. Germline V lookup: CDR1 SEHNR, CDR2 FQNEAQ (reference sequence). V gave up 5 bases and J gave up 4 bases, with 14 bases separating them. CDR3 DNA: TGTGCCAGCAGCACCACGGCGGCCCCCTATGGCTACACCTTC. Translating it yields CASSTTAAPYGYTF.

CDR3 region: CATTPGADTYEQYF. The CDR3 DNA sequence: TGTGCCACCACCCCCGGAGCGGATACCTACGAGCAGTACTTC. The chain carries TRBV27 and TRBJ2-7; D is possibly TRBD2 (5 bases). CDR1 and CDR2 (germline): MNHEY, SMNVEV (reference sequence). Trimming took off 10 bases at V and 2 bases at J, with 18 bases between the two ends. The CDR3 has 14 residues.

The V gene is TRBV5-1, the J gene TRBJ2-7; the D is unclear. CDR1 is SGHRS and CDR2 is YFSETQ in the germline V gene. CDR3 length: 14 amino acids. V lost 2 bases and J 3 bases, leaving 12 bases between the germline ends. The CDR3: CASSFNTDFYEQYF. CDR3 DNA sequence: TGCGCCAGCAGCTTCAATACAGATTTCTACGAGCAGTACTTC. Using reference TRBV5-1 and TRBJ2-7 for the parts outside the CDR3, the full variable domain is KAGVTQTPRYLIKTRGQQVTLSCSPISGHRSVSWYQQTPGQGLQFLFEYFSETQRNKGNFPGRFSGRQFSNSRSEMNVSTLELGDSALYLCASSFNTDFYEQYFGPGTRLTVT.

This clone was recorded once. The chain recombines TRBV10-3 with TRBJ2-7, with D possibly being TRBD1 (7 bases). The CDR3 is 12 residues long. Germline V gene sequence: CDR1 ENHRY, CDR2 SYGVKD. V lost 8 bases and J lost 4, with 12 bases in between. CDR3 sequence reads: CAIRDSGYEQYF. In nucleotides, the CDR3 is TGTGCCATCCGGGACAGCGGGTACGAGCAGTACTTC.

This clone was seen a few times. The CDR3 loop reads CASSKGDGRNTEAFF. CDR3 nucleotides: TGTGCCAGCTCCAAGGGGGACGGAAGAAACACTGAAGCTTTCTTT. The chain has TRBV7-8 and TRBJ1-1; D possibly corresponds to TRBD1 (6 bases). CDR1 and CDR2 from the germline V gene are SGHVS and FQNEAQ. The V and J ends lost 8 bases and 2 bases respectively, with 18 bases between them. The CDR3 totals 15 residues.

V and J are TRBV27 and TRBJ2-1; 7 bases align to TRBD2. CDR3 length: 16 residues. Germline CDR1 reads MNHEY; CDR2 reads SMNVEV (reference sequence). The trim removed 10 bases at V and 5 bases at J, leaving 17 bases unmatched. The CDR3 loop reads CATSSGAGTRHNEQFF. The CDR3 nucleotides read TGTGCCACCTCGAGCGGGGCCGGAACCCGGCACAATGAGCAGTTCTTC.

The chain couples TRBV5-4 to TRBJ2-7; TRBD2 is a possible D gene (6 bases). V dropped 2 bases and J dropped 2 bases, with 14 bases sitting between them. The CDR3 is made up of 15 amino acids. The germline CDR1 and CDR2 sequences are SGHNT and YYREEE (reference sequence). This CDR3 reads CASSLGGMRPYEQYF. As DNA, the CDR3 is TGTGCCAGCAGCTTAGGCGGGATGAGGCCCTACGAGCAGTACTTC.